This T cell receptor beta chain came from a study of T cell responses to AZD1222 COVID-19 vaccine. Overall study results and limits: Among vaccine-associated CD4 TCRs, coverage spanned spike, with dominance at 160-218 and 743-854. Reports indicate that nearly half of spike-specific TCRs are directed at unmutated variant regions. Spike-specific TCR breadth and depth were elevated following two AZD1222 doses. Most donors were white British and more were female, and clonal diversity was possibly underestimated.

Assay: immunoSEQ multiplex PCR; the TCRdb copy retains only in-frame clones and omits some. The sample includes roughly 160,000 clones, around 94% of them seen just once. This clone was detected once. Its antigen is currently unknown. J gave up 4 bases and V 6 bases, and 10 bases lay outside the gene matches. Germline loops: CDR1 SNHLY, CDR2 FYNNEI. This CDR3 region has 15 residues. The clonotype originates from an adult in good health. The sample was peripheral blood, taken on day 0 of AZD1222 vaccination. The chain couples TRBV2 to TRBJ2-7; 9 bases fit TRBD1. CDR3 in DNA: TGTGCCAGCAGCCCACGGGACAGGGCTTTGTACGAGCAGTACTTC. This translates into CASSPRDRALYEQYF.